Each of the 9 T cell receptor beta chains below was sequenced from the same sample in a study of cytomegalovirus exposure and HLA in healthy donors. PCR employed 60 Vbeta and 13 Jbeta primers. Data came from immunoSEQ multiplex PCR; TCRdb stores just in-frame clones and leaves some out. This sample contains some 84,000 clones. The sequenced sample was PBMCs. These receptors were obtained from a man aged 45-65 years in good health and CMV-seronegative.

The CDR3 nucleotides are TGTGCCAGCAGTCTGGACAGGGACTATGGCTACACCTTC. This gives the protein CASSLDRDYGYTF. The V gene is TRBV27, the J gene TRBJ1-2; 8 bases line up with TRBD1. This CDR3 has 13 residues. V was pared by 5 bases and J by 3 bases, with 2 bases of the junction left unmatched. Germline V gene sequence: CDR1 MNHEY, CDR2 SMNVEV (reference sequence).

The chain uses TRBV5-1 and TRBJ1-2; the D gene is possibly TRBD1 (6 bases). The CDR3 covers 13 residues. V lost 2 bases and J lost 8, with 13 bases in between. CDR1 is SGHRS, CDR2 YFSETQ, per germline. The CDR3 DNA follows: TGCGCCAGCAGCTTTGACAGGCCTGGAGGCTACACCTTC. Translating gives CASSFDRPGGYTF. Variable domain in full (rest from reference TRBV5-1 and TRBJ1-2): KAGVTQTPRYLIKTRGQQVTLSCSPISGHRSVSWYQQTPGQGLQFLFEYFSETQRNKGNFPGRFSGRQFSNSRSEMNVSTLELGDSALYLCASSFDRPGGYTFGSGTRLTVV.

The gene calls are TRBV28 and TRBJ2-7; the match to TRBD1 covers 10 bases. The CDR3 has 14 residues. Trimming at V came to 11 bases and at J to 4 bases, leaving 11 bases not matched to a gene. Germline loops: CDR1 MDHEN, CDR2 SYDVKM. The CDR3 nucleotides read TGTGCCGCGCGGCGACCGGGACAGGGGTACGAGCAGTACTTC. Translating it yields CAARRPGQGYEQYF. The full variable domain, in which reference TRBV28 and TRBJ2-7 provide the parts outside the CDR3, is DVKVTQSSRYLVKRTGEKVFLECVQDMDHENMFWYRQDPGLGLRLIYFSYDVKMKEKGDIPEGYSVSREKKERFSLILESASTNQTSMYLCAARRPGQGYEQYFGPGTRLTVT.

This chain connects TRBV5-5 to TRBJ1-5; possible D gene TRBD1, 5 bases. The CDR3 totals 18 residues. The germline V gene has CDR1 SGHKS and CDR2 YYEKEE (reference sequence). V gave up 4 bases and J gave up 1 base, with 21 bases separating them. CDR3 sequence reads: CASSPGRPGGWSNQPQHF. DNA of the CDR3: TGTGCCAGCAGCCCTGGGCGACCCGGGGGTTGGAGCAATCAGCCCCAGCATTTT.

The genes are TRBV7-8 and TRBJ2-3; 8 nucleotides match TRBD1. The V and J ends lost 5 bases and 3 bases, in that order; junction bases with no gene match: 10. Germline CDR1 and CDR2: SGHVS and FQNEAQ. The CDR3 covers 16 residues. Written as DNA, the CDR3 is TGTGCCAGCAGCCCAGACGCAGGGGGCTGGACAGATACGCAGTATTTT. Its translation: CASSPDAGGWTDTQYF.

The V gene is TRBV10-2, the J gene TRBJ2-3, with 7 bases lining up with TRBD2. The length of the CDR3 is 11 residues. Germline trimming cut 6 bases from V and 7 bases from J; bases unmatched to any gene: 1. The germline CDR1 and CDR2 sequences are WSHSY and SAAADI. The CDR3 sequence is CASRGTNTQYF. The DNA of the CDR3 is TGCGCCAGCAGGGGGACTAATACGCAGTATTTT.

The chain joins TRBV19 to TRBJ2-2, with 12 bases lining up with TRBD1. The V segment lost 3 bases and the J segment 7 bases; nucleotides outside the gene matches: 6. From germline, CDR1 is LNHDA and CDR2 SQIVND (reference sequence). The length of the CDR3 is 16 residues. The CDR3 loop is CASSMMGQGAVGELFF. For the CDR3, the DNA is TGTGCCAGTAGTATGATGGGACAGGGGGCTGTCGGGGAGCTGTTTTTT.

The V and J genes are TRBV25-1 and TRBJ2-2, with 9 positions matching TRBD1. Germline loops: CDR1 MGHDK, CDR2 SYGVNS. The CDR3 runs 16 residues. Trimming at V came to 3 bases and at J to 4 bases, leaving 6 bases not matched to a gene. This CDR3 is CASSDSGQGGTGELFF. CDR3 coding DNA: TGTGCCAGCAGTGATTCGGGACAGGGCGGCACCGGGGAGCTGTTTTTT.

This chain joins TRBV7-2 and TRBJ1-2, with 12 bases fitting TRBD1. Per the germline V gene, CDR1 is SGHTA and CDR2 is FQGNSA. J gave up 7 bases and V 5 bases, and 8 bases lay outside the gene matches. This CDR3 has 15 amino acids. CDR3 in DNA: TGTGCCAGCAGCACCAGGGACAGGGGGCTGTCTGGCTACACCTTC. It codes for CASSTRDRGLSGYTF.